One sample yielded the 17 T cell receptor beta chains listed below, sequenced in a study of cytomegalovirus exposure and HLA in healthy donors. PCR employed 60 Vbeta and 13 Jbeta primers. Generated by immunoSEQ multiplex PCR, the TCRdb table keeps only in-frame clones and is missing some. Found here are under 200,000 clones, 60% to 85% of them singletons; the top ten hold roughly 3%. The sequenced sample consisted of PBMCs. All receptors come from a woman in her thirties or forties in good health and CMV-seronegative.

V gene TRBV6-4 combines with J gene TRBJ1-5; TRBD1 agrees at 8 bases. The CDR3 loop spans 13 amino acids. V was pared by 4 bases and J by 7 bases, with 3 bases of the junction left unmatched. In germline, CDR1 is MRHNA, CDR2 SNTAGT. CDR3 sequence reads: CASSAGQEQPQHF. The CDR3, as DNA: TGTGCCAGCAGTGCGGGACAGGAGCAGCCCCAGCATTTT.

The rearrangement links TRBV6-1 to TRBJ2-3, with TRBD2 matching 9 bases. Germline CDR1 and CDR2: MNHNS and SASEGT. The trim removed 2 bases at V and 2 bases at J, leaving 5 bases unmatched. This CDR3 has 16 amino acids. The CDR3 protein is CASSEIGGGATDTQYF. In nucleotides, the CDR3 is TGTGCCAGCAGTGAAATCGGCGGGGGGGCCACAGATACGCAGTATTTT.

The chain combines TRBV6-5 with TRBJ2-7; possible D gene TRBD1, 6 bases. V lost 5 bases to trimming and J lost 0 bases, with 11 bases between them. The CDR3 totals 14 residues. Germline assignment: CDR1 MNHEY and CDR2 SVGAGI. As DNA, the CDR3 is TGTGCCAGCAGTAGGGGGTACAGCTCCTACGAGCAGTACTTC. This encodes CASSRGYSSYEQYF.

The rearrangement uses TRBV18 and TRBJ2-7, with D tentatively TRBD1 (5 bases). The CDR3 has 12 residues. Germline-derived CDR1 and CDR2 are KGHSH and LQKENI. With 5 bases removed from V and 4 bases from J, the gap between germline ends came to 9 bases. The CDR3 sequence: CASSVGLYEQYF. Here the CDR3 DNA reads TGTGCCAGCTCAGTGGGGCTTTACGAGCAGTACTTC.

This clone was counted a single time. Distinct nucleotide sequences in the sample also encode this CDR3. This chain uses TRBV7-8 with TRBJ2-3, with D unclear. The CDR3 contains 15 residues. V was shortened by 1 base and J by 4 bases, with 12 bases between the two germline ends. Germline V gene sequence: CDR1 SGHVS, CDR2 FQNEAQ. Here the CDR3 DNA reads TGTGCCAGCAGCTTAGACCCTATCCGTTCAGATACGCAGTATTTT. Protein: CASSLDPIRSDTQYF.

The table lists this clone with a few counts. CDR3 region: CASSDIGVPAFF. The CDR3 nucleotides read TGTGCCAGCAGTGACATCGGGGTCCCGGCTTTCTTT. The J gene is TRBJ1-1, the V gene TRBV6-4; D gene uncertain. The CDR3 has 12 amino acids. Per germline, CDR1 MRHNA and CDR2 SNTAGT. Trimming shortened V by 2 bases and J by 11 bases, and 12 bases separated the two germline ends.

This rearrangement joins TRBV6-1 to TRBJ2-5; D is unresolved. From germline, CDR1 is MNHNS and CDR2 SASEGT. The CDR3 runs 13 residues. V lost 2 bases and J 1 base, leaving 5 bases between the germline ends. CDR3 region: CASSELPQETQYF. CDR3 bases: TGTGCCAGCAGTGAACTCCCCCAAGAGACCCAGTACTTC.

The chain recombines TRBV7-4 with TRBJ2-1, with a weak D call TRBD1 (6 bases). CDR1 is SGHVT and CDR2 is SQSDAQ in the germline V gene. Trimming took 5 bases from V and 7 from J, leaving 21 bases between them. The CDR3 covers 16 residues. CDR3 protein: CASSQPGAPQGNEQFF. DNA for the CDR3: TGTGCCAGCAGCCAGCCCGGGGCCCCCCAGGGGAATGAGCAGTTCTTC.

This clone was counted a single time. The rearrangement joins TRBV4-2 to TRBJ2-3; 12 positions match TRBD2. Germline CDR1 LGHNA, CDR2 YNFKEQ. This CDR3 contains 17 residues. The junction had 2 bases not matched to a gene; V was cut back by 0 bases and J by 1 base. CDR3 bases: TGTGCCAGCAGCCAAGACCCTAGCGGGGGGGGCACAGATACGCAGTATTTT. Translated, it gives CASSQDPSGGGTDTQYF.

CDR3 in amino acids: CASRITEGEKLFF. Written as DNA, the CDR3 is TGTGCCAGCAGGATAACCGAGGGAGAAAAACTGTTTTTT. The chain is built from TRBV2 and TRBJ1-4; D is uncertain. This CDR3 contains 13 residues. In germline, CDR1 is SNHLY, CDR2 FYNNEI. The V end was cut by 6 bases, the J end by 8 bases, with 13 bases between.

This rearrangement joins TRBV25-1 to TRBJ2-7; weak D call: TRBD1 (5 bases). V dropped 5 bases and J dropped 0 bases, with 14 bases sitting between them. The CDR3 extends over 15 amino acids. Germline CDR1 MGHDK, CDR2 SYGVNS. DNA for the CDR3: TGTGCCAGCAGTTTGAACCGACAGAGCTCCTACGAGCAGTACTTC. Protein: CASSLNRQSSYEQYF.

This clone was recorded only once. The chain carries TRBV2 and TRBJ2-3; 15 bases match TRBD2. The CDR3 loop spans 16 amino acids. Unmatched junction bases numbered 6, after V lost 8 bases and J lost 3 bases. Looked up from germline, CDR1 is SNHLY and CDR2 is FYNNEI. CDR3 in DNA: TGTGCCAGCGCCGGGACTAGCGGGGGGAGGACAGATACGCAGTATTTT. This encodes CASAGTSGGRTDTQYF.

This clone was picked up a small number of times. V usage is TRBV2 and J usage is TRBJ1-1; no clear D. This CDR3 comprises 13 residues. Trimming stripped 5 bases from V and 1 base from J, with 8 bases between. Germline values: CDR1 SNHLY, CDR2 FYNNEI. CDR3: CASSQQQNTEAFF. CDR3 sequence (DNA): TGTGCCAGCAGTCAACAGCAGAACACTGAAGCTTTCTTT.

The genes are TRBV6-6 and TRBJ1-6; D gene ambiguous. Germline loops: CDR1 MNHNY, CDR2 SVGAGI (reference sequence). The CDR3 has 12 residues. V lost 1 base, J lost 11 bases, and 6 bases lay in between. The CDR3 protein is CASSYYNAPLHF. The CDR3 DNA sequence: TGTGCCAGCAGTTACTACAACGCACCCCTCCACTTT.

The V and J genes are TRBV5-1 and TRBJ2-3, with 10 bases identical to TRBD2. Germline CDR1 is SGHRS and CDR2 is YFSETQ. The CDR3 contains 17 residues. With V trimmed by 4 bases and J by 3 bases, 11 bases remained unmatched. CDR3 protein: CASSAPASGGWTDTQYF. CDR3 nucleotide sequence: TGCGCCAGCAGCGCTCCGGCTAGCGGGGGATGGACAGATACGCAGTATTTT. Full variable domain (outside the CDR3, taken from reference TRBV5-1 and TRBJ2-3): KAGVTQTPRYLIKTRGQQVTLSCSPISGHRSVSWYQQTPGQGLQFLFEYFSETQRNKGNFPGRFSGRQFSNSRSEMNVSTLELGDSALYLCASSAPASGGWTDTQYFGPGTRLTVL.

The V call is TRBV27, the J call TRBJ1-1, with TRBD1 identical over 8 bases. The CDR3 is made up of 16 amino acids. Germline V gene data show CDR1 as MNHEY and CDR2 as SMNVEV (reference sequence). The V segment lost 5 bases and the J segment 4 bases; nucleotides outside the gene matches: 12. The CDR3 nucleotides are TGTGCCAGCAGTCCCCACCAGACAGGGGAGGTCACTGAAGCTTTCTTT. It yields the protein CASSPHQTGEVTEAFF.

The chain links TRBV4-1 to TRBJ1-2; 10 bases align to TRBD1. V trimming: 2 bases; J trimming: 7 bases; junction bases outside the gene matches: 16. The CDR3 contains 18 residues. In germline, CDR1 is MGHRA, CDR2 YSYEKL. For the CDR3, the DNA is TGCGCCAGCAGCCAACCAACCGGGACAGGGGCCCCCAGGATTGGCTACACCTTC. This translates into CASSQPTGTGAPRIGYTF.